The clone carrying this T cell receptor beta chain was counted a single time. Its specificity is not known. Method: immunoSEQ multiplex PCR; TCRdb's copy keeps in-frame clones and lacks some. This sample has some 25,000 clones, with 85% to 90% found just once. V lost 1 base, J lost 2 bases, and 9 bases lay in between. Germline V lookup: CDR1 SGHTA, CDR2 FQGNSA. The CDR3 contains 14 residues. These data originate in a study of PD-1 blockade in classical Hodgkin lymphoma. General observations from the study: By C4D1 there was a significant rise in CD4+ TCR diversity but not in CD8+ TCR diversity.

Each patient's relapse followed autologous stem cell transplantation, and brentuximab vedotin exposure varied. After thawing, PBMCs were subjected to magnetic negative selection to isolate CD8+ T cells. The source is a human donor with classical Hodgkin lymphoma. Specimen: CD8+ T cells from blood, collected at baseline. The chain uses TRBV7-2 and TRBJ2-7, with D uncertain. The CDR3 loop is CASSLERNPYEQYF. The DNA for the CDR3 is TGTGCCAGCAGCTTAGAGAGGAACCCCTACGAGCAGTACTTC.